This TCR beta chain was recorded in a study of blood T cell repertoires in COVID-19. Assay used: immunoSEQ multiplex PCR; TCRdb lists only in-frame clones, some missing. The table has a few hundred thousand clones, more than 75% seen once. The source material was PBMCs or T cells enriched from blood (not recorded which). This receptor was obtained from a woman under 30 who had recovered from COVID-19.

The CDR3 sequence: CASSPRGTGGAEAFF. The CDR3 bases are TGTGCCAGCTCACCAAGGGGGACAGGGGGGGCTGAAGCTTTCTTT. The chain has TRBV18 and TRBJ1-1; 11 bases line up with TRBD1. V dropped 2 bases and J dropped 6; count of bases not matched to a gene: 5. There are 15 residues in the CDR3. CDR1 is KGHSH and CDR2 is LQKENI in the germline V gene.